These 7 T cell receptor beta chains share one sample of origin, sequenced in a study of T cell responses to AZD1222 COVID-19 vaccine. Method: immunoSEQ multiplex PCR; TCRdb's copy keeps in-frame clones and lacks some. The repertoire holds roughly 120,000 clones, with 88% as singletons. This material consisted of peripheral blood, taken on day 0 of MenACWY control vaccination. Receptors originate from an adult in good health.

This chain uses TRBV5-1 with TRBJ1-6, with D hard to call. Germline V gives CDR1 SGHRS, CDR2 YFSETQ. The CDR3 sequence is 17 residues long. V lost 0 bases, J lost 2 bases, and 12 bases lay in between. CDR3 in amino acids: CASSLDVNETYNSPLHF. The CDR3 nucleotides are TGCGCCAGCAGCTTGGATGTTAACGAGACCTATAATTCACCCCTCCACTTT.

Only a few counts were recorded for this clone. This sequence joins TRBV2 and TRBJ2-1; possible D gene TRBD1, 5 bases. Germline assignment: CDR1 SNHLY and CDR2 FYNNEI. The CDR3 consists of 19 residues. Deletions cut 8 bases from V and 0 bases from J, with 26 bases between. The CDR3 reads CASFNPDPWTFNSYNEQFF. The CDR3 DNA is TGTGCCAGCTTTAATCCGGACCCCTGGACATTCAACTCCTACAATGAGCAGTTCTTC.

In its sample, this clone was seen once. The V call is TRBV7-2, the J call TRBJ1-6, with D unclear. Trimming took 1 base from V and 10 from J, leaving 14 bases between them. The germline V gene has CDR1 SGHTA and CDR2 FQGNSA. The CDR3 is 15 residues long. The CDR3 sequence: CASSLVRGDDSPLHF. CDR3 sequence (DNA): TGTGCCAGCAGCTTAGTCCGGGGAGACGACTCACCCCTCCACTTT.

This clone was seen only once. CDR3 sequence reads: CAISAFSSGLQYF. The CDR3 nucleotides are TGTGCCATCAGTGCTTTTAGTAGCGGTCTTCAGTACTTC. This chain uses TRBV10-3 with TRBJ2-5; TRBD2 is a possible D gene (6 bases). Germline CDR1 is ENHRY and CDR2 is SYGVKD. The length of the CDR3 is 13 residues. The V end lost 4 bases, the J end lost 11 bases, and 17 bases lay between the germline ends.

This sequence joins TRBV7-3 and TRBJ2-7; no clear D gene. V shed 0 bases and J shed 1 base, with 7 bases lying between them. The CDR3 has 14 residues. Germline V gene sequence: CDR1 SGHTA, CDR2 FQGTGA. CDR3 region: CASSLTAGSYEQYF. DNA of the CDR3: TGTGCCAGCAGCTTAACTGCCGGGTCCTACGAGCAGTACTTC.

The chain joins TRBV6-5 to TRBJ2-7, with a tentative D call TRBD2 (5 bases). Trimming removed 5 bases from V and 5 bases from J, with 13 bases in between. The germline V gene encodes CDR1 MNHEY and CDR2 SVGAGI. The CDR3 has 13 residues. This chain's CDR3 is CASSTPPRDEQYF. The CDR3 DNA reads TGTGCCAGCAGTACCCCCCCGAGGGACGAGCAGTACTTC.

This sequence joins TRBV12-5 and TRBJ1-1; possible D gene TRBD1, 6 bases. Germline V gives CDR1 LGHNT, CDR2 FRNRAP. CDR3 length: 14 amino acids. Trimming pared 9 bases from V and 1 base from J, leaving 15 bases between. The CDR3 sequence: CASRGAGANTEAFF. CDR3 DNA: TGTGCTAGCAGGGGAGCGGGGGCGAACACTGAAGCTTTCTTT.